The source of this TCR beta chain is a study of regulatory and conventional T cells in RAG deficiency. By its share, this clone is large (0.1 to 1%). Other DNA sequences of this sample code for an identical CDR3. Genomic DNA came from blood conventional CD4+ T cells gated CD25-low CD127-high. Libraries were prepared by immunoSEQ multiplex PCR; TCRdb keeps only in-frame clonotypes and omits some of them. This table has under 35,000 clones, roughly 76% appearing once. The sample also formed part of further work on regulatory T cells. From that report: Amplification used 52 TRBV primers and 13 TRBJ primers.

This TCR was recovered from a human donor in good health. Sequencing was carried out using CD4+ effector T cells sorted from blood.

CDR3 amino acids: CASTRYTEAFF. The CDR3 nucleotides are TGTGCCAGCACCAGGTACACTGAAGCTTTCTTT. J is TRBJ1-1 and V is TRBV11-2; no reliable D call. This CDR3 contains 11 residues. V lost 7 bases, J lost 3 bases, and 6 bases lay in between. Germline values: CDR1 SGHAT, CDR2 FQNNGV.